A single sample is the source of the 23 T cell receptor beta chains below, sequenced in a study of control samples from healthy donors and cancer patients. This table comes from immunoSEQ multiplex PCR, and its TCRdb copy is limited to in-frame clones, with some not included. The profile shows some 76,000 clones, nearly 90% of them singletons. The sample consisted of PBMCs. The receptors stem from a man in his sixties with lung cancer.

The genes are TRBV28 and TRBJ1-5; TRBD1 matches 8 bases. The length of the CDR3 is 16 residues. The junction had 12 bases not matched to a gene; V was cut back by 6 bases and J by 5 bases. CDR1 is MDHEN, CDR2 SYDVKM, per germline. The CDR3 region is CASRNRGKGWDQPQHF. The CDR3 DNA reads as TGTGCCAGCAGAAACAGGGGGAAGGGGTGGGATCAGCCCCAGCATTTT.

CDR3 in amino acids: CASSEDANYGYTF. CDR3 DNA sequence: TGTGCCAGCAGTGAAGACGCTAACTATGGCTACACCTTC. The V and J genes are TRBV6-1 and TRBJ1-2; D unclear. V lost 1 base to trimming and J lost 0 bases, with 3 bases between them. Looked up from germline, CDR1 is MNHNS and CDR2 is SASEGT. There are 13 residues in the CDR3.

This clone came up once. CDR3 protein: CASSAGTGVSYEQYF. CDR3 in DNA: TGCGCCAGCAGCGCCGGGACAGGGGTCTCCTACGAGCAGTACTTC. This chain connects TRBV10-2 to TRBJ2-7; 10 nucleotides align to TRBD1. From germline, CDR1 is WSHSY and CDR2 SAAADI. The CDR3 extends over 15 amino acids. Trimming at V came to 6 bases and at J to 0 bases, leaving 5 bases not matched to a gene.

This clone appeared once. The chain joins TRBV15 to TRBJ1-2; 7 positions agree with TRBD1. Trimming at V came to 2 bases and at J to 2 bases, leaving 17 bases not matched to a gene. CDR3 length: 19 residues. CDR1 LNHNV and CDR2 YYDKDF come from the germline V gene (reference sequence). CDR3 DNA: TGTGCCACCAGCAGACAATGGACAGGAGTTAATTCTTTAAACTATGGCTACACCTTC. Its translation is CATSRQWTGVNSLNYGYTF.

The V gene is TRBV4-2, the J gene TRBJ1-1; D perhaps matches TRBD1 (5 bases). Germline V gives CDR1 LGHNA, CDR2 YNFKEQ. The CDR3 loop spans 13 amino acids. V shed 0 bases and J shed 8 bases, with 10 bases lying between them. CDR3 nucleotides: TGTGCCAGCAGCCAAGACGGTAAGGGGGAAGCTTTCTTT. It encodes CASSQDGKGEAFF.

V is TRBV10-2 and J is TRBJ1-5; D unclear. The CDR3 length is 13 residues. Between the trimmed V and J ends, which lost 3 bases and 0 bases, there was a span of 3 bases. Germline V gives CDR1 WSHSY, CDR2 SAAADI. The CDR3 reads CASSEYSNQPQHF. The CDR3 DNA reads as TGCGCCAGCAGTGAATATAGCAATCAGCCCCAGCATTTT.

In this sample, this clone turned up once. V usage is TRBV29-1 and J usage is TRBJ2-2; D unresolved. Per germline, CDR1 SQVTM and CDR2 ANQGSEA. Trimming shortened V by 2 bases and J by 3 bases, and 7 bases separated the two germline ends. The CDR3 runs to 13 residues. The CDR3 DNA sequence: TGCAGCGTTGAAAATTGGGACACCGGGGAGCTGTTTTTT. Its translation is CSVENWDTGELFF.

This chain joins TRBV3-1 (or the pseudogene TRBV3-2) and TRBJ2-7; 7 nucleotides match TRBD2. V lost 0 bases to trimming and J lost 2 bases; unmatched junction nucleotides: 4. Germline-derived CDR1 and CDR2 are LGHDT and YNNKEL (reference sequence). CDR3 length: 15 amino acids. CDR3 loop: CASSQESGGPYEQYF. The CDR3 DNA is TGTGCCAGCAGCCAAGAATCGGGGGGACCCTACGAGCAGTACTTC.

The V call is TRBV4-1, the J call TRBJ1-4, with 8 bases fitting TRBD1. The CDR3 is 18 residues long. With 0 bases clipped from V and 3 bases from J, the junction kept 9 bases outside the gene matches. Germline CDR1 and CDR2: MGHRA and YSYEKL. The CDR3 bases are TGCGCCAGCAGCCAAGAACCTCTCAGGGGGCCGCCTAATGAAAAACTGTTTTTT. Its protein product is CASSQEPLRGPPNEKLFF.

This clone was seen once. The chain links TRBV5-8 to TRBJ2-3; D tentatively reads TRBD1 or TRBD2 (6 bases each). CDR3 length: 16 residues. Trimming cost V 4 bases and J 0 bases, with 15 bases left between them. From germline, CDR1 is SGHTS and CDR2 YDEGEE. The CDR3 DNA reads TGTGCCAGCAGCCCACTCGGGGGCCTAAGCACAGATACGCAGTATTTT. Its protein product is CASSPLGGLSTDTQYF.

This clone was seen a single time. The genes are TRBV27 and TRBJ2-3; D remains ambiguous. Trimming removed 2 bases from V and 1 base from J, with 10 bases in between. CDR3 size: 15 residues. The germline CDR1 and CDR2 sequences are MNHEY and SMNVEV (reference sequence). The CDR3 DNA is TGTGCCAGCAGTTTAACCCGGACCGGCACAGATACGCAGTATTTT. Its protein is CASSLTRTGTDTQYF.

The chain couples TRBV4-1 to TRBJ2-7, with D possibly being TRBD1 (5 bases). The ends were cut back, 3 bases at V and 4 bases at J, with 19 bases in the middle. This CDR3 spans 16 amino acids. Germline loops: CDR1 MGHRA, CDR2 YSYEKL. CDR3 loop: CASSHPGQGAGYEQYF. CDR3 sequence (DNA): TGCGCCAGCAGCCACCCCGGGCAGGGCGCAGGGTACGAGCAGTACTTC.

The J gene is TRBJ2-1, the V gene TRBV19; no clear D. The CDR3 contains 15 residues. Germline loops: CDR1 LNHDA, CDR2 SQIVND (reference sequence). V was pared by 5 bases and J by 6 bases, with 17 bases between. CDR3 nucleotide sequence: TGTGCCAGTAGTCCTCAGGTTGGGATCGTCAATGAGCAGTTCTTC. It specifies CASSPQVGIVNEQFF. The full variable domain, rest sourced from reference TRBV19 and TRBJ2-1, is DGGITQSPKYLFRKEGQNVTLSCEQNLNHDAMYWYRQDPGQGLRLIYYSQIVNDFQKGDIAEGYSVSREKKESFPLTVTSAQKNPTAFYLCASSPQVGIVNEQFFGPGTRLTVL.

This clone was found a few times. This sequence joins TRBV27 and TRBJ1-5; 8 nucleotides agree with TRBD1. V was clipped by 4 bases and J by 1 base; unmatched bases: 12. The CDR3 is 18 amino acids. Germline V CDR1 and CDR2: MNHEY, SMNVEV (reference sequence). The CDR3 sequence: CASSSLRTGGWSNQPQHF. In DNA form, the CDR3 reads TGTGCCAGCAGTTCCCTCCGCACAGGGGGGTGGAGCAATCAGCCCCAGCATTTT.

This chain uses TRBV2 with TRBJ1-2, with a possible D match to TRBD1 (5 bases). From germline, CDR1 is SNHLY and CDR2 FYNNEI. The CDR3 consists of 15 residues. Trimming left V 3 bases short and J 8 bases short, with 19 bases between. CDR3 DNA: TGTGCCAGCAGTGATTCAGGGACGCACTCAGGAGGCTACACCTTC. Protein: CASSDSGTHSGGYTF.

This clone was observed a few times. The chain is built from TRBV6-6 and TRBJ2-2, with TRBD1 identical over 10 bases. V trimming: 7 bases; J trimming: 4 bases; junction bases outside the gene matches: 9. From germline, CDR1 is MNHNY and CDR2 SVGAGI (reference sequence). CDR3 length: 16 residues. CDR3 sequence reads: CASNPGQGLGTGELFF. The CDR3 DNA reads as TGTGCCAGCAACCCGGGACAGGGGTTAGGCACCGGGGAGCTGTTTTTT.

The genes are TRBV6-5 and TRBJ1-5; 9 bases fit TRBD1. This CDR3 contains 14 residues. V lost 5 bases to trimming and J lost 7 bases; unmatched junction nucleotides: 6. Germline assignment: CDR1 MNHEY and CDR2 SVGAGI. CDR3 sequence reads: CASSPGTGFQPQHF. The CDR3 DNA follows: TGTGCCAGCAGTCCCGGGACAGGGTTCCAGCCCCAGCATTTT.

The CDR3: CASSYDSLRTGELFF. CDR3 bases: TGCGCCAGCAGCTATGACTCCCTTCGCACCGGGGAGCTGTTTTTT. The chain has TRBV5-1 and TRBJ2-2, with D unclear. Germline V gene lookup returns CDR1 SGHRS and CDR2 YFSETQ. V was trimmed by 3 bases and J by 4 bases, leaving 13 bases between them. The CDR3 is 15 amino acids.

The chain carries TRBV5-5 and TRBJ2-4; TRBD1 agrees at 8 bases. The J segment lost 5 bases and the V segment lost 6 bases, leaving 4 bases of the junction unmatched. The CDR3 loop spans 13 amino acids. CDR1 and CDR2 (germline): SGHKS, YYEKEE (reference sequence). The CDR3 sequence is CASTGTGQNIQYF. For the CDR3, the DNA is TGTGCCAGCACCGGGACAGGACAAAACATTCAGTACTTC.

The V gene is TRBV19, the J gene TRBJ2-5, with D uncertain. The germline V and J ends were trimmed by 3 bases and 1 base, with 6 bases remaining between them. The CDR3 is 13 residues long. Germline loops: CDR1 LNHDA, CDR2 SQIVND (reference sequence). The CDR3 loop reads CASSITAQETQYF. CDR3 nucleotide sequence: TGTGCCAGTAGTATTACGGCCCAAGAGACCCAGTACTTC.

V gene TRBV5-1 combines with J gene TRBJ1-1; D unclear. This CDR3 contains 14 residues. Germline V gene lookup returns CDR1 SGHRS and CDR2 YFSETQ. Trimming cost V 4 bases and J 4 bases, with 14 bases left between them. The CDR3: CASSPTMTGTEAFF. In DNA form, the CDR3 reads TGCGCCAGCAGCCCGACAATGACTGGCACTGAAGCTTTCTTT.

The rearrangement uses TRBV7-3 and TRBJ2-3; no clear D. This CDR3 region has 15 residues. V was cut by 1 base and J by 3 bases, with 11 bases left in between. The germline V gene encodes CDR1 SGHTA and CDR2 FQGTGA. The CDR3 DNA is TGTGCCAGCAGCTTAATGACCCTCCCGACAGATACGCAGTATTTT. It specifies CASSLMTLPTDTQYF.

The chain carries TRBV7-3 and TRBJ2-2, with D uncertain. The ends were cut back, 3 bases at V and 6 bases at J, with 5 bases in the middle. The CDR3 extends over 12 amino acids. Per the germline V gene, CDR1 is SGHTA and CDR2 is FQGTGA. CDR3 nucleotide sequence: TGTGCCAGCAGCTTTACCCCCGGGGAGCTGTTTTTT. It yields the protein CASSFTPGELFF.